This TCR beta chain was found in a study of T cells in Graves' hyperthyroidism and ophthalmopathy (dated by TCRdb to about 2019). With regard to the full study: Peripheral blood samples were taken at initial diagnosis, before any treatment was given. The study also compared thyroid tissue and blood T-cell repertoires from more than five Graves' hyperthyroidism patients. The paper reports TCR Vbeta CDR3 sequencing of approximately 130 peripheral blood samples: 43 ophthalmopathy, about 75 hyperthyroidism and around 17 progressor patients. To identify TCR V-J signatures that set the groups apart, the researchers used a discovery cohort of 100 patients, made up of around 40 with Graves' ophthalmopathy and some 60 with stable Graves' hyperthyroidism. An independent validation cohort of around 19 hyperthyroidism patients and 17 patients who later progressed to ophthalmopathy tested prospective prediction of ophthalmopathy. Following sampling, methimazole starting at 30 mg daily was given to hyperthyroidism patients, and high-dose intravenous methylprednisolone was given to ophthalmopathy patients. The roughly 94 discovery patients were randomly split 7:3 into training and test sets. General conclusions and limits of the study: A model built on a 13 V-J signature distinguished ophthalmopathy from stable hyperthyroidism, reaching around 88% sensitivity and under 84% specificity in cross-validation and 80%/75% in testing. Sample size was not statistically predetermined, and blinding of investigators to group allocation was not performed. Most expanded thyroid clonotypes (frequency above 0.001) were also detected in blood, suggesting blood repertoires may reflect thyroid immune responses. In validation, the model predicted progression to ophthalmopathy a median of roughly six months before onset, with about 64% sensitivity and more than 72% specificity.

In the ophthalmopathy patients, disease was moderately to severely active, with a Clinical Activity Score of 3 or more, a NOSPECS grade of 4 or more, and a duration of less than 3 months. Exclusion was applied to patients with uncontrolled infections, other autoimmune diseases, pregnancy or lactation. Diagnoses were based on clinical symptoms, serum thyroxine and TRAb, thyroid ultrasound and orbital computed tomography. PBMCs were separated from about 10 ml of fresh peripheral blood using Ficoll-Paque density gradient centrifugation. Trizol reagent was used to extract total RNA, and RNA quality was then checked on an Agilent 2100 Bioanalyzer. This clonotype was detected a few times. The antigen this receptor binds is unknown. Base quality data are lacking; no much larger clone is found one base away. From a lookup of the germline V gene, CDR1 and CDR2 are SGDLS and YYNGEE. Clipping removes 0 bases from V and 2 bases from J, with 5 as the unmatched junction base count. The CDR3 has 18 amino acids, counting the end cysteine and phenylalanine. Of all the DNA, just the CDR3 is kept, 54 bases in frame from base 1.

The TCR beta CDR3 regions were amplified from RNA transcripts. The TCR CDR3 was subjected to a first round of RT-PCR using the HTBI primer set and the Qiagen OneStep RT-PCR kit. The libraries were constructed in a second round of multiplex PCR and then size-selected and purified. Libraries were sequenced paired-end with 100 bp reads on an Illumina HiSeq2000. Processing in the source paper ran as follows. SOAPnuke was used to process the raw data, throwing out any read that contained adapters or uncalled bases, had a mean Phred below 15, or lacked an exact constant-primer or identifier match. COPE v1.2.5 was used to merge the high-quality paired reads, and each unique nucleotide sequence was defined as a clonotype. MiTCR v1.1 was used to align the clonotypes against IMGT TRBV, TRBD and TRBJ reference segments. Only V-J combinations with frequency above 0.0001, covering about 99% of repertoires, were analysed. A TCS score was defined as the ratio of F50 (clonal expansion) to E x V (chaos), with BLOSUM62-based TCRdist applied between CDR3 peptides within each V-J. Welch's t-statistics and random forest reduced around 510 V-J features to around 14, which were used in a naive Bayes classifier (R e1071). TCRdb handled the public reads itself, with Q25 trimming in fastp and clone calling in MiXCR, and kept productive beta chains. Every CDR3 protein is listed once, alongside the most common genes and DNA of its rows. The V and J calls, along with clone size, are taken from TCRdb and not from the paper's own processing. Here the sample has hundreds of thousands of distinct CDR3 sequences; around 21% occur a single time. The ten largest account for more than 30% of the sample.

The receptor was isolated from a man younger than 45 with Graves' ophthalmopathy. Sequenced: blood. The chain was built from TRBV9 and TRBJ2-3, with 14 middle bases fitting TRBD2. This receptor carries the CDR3 CASSVGLAGGPITDTQYF. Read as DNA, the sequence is TGTGCCAGCAGCGTAGGACTAGCGGGAGGGCCGATCACAGATACGCAGTATTTT.